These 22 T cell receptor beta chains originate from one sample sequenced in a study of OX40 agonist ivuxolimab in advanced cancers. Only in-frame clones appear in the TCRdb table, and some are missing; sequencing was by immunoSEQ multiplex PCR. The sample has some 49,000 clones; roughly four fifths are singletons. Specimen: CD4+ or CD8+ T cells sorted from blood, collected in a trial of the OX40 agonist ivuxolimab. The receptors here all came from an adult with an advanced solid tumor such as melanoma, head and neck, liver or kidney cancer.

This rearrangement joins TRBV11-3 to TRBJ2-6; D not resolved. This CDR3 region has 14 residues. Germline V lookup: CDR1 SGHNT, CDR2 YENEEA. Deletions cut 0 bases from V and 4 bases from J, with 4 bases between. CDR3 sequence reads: CASSLDNGANVLTF. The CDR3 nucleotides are TGTGCCAGCAGCTTAGACAACGGGGCCAACGTCCTGACTTTC.

The CDR3: CASSLGFRGLSTDTQYF. The CDR3 region has the DNA TGCGCCAGCAGCTTGGGCTTCCGGGGGCTTAGCACAGATACGCAGTATTTT. This chain uses TRBV5-1 with TRBJ2-3, with D perhaps matching TRBD1 or TRBD2 (6 bases each). Germline V gene data show CDR1 as SGHRS and CDR2 as YFSETQ. This CDR3 is 17 amino acids long. V was clipped by 0 bases and J by 0 bases, with 14 bases between them.

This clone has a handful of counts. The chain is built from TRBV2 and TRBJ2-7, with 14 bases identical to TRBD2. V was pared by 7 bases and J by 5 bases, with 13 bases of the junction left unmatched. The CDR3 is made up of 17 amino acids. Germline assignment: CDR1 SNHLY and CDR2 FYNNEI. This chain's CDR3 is CASIRLAGGRREDEQYF. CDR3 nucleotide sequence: TGTGCCAGCATCCGACTAGCGGGGGGGCGTAGAGAAGACGAGCAGTACTTC.

The CDR3 DNA reads as TGTGCCAGTAGTTTTCAACTAGATTCCGAGACCCAGTACTTC. Translating it yields CASSFQLDSETQYF. The V call is TRBV19, the J call TRBJ2-5, with D maybe TRBD2 (5 bases). The CDR3 has 14 residues. The V gene's germline CDR1 is LNHDA and CDR2 SQIVND (reference sequence). Trimming removed 5 bases from V and 5 bases from J, with 15 bases in between.

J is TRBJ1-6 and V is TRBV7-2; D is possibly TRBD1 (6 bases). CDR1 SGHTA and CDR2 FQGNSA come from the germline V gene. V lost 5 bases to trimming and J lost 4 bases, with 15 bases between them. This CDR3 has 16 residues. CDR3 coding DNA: TGTGCCAGCAGCCCTCAACAGGGATCTTATAATTCACCCCTCCACTTT. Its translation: CASSPQQGSYNSPLHF. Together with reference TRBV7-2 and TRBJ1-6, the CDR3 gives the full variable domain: GAGVSQSPSNKVTEKGKDVELRCDPISGHTALYWYRQSLGQGLEFLIYFQGNSAPDKSGLPSDRFSAERTGGSVSTLTIQRTQQEDSAVYLCASSPQQGSYNSPLHFGNGTRLTVT.

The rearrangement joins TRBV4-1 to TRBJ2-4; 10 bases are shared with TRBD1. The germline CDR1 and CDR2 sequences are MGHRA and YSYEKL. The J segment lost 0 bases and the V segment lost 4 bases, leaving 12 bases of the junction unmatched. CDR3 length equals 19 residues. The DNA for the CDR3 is TGCGCCAGCAGCCCGCCCGGGACAGGGGTGTTACTAGCCAAAAACATTCAGTACTTC. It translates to CASSPPGTGVLLAKNIQYF.

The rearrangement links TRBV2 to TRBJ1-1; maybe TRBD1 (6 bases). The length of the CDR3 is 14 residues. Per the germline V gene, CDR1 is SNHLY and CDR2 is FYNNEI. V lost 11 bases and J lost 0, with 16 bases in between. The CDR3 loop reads CAGERGGVNTEAFF. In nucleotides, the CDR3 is TGTGCCGGTGAAAGGGGGGGCGTGAACACTGAAGCTTTCTTT.

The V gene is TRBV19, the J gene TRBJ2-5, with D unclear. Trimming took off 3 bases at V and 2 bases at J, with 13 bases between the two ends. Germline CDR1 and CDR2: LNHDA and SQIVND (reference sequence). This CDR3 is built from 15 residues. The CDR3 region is CASSMGARLQETQYF. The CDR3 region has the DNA TGTGCCAGTAGTATGGGTGCACGGTTACAAGAGACCCAGTACTTC.

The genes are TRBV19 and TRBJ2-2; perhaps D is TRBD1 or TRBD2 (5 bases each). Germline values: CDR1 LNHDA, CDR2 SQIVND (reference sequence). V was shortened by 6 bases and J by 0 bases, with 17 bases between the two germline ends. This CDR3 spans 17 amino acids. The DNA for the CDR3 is TGTGCCAGTAGCTTGGGACCGGGGTCCGCGAACACCGGGGAGCTGTTTTTT. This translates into CASSLGPGSANTGELFF. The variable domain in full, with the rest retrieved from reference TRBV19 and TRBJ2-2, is DGGITQSPKYLFRKEGQNVTLSCEQNLNHDAMYWYRQDPGQGLRLIYYSQIVNDFQKGDIAEGYSVSREKKESFPLTVTSAQKNPTAFYLCASSLGPGSANTGELFFGEGSRLTVL.

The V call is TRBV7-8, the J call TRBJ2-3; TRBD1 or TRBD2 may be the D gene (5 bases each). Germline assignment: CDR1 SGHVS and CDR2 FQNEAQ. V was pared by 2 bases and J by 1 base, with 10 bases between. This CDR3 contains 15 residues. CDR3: CASSLMGPGTDTQYF. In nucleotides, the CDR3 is TGTGCCAGCAGCTTAATGGGACCTGGCACAGATACGCAGTATTTT.

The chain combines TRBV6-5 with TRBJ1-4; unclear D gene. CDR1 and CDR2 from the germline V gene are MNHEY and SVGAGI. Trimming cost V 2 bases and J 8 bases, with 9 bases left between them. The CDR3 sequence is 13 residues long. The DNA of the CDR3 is TGTGCCAGCAGTTACCTGCCGCCCGAAAAACTGTTTTTT. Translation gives CASSYLPPEKLFF.

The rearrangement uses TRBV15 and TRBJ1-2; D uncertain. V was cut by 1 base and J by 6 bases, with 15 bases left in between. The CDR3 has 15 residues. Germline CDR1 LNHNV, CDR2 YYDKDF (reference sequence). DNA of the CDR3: TGTGCCACCAGCAGAGTTAGATCTGGAGTACATGGCTACACCTTC. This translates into CATSRVRSGVHGYTF.

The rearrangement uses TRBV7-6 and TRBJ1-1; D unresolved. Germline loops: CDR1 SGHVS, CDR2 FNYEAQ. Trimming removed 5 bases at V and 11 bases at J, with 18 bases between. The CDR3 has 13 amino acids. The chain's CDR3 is CASSPVLASEAFF. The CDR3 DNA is TGTGCCAGCAGCCCCGTTTTGGCGAGCGAGGCTTTCTTT.

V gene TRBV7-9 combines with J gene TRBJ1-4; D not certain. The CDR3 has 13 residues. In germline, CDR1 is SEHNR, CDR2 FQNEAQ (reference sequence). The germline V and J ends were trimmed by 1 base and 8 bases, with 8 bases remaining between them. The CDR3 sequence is CASSLGWREKLFF. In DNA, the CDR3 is TGTGCCAGCAGCTTAGGGTGGCGCGAAAAACTGTTTTTT.

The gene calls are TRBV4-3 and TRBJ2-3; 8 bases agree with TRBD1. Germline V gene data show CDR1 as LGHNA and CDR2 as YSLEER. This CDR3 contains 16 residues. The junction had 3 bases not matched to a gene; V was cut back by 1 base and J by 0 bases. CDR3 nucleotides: TGCGCCAGCAGCCAAGCCAGACAGGGGAGCACAGATACGCAGTATTTT. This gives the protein CASSQARQGSTDTQYF.

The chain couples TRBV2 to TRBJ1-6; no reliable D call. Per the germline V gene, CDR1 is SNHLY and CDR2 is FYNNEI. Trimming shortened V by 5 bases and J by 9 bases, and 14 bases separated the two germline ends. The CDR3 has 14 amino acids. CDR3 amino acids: CASSFLGYLSPLHF. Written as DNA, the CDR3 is TGTGCCAGCAGTTTCTTAGGGTATCTTTCACCCCTCCACTTT.

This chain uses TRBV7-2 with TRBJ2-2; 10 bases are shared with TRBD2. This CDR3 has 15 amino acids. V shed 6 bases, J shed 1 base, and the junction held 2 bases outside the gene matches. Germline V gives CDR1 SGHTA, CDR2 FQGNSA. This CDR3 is CASRVAGGNTGELFF. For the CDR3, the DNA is TGTGCCAGCAGGGTAGCGGGGGGGAACACCGGGGAGCTGTTTTTT.

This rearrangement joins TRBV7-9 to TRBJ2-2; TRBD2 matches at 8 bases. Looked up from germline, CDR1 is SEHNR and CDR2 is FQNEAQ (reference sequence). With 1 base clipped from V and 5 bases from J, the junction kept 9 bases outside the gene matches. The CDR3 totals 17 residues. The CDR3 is CASSLVTRGAYTGELFF. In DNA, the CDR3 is TGTGCCAGCAGCTTAGTCACGCGGGGGGCGTATACCGGGGAGCTGTTTTTT.

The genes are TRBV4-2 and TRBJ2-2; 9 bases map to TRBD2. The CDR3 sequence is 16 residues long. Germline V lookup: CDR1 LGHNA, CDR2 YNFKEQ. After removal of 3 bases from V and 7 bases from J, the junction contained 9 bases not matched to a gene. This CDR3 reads CASSQDWTSVHGELFF. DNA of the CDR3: TGTGCCAGCAGCCAGGACTGGACTAGCGTCCACGGGGAGCTGTTTTTT.

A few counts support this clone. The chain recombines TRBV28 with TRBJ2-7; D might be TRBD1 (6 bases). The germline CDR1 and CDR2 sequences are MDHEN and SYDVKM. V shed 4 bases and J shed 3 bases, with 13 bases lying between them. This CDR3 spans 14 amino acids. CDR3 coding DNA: TGTGCCAGCAGTTCTCAGGGGACGCGCTACGAGCAGTACTTC. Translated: CASSSQGTRYEQYF.

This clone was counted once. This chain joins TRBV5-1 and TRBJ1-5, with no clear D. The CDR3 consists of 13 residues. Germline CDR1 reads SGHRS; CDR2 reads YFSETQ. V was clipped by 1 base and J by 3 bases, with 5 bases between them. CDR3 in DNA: TGCGCCAGCAGCTTGTCGGTCAATCAGCCCCAGCATTTT. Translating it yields CASSLSVNQPQHF.

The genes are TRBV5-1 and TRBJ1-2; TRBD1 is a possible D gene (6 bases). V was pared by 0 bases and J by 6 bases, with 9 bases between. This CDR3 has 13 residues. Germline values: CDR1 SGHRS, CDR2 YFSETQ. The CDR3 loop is CASSLAGENGYTF. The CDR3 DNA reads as TGCGCCAGCAGCTTGGCAGGGGAGAATGGCTACACCTTC.